The rows below give T cell receptor beta chains drawn from one sample of a study of spatial heterogeneity in lung cancer. One entry per CDR3 protein results from TCRdb running MiXCR on the 5' RACE reads. The table lists roughly 3,500 distinct CDR3 sequences, 5.5% to 6% of them singletons. The starting material was lung tumor tissue, obtained at surgery. The receptor set was obtained from a female donor with early-stage non-small cell lung cancer. Each CDR3 is given with its conserved first and last residue. A D gene is named only where the DNA matches it firmly. Some rows mark clone size as missing; the rest say once, few, many or name a class of expanded clone.

TRBJ1-6,TRBV6-5,TRBD1,many,CASREPPGQGAYYSPLHF,TGTGCCAGCAGAGAACCACCGGGACAGGGGGCGTATTACTCACCCCTCCACTTT
TRBJ2-3,TRBV6-2/TRBV6-3,TRBD1,many,CASSQQGFYTDTQYF,TGTGCCAGCAGCCAACAGGGGTTCTACACAGATACGCAGTATTTT
TRBJ2-1,TRBV5-1,.,medium-sized,CASSPGVLAGQGNEQFF,TGCGCCAGCAGCCCGGGGGTACTAGCCGGCCAGGGGAATGAGCAGTTCTTC
TRBJ2-1,TRBV5-4,TRBD2,medium-sized,CASSQREVSYNEQFF,TGTGCCAGCAGCCAGCGGGAGGTCTCCTACAATGAGCAGTTCTTC
TRBJ2-1,TRBV27,TRBD2,large,CASSSGTTSNEQFF,TGTGCCAGCAGTTCCGGGACTACTAGCAATGAGCAGTTCTTC
TRBJ2-1,TRBV20-1,TRBD2,medium-sized,CSAINIAGSSYNEQFF,TGCAGTGCCATAAATATAGCGGGGAGCTCCTACAATGAGCAGTTCTTC
TRBJ2-3,TRBV28,.,medium-sized,CASSLPGRRADTQYF,TGTGCCAGCAGTCTGCCGGGTCGCCGGGCAGATACGCAGTATTTT
TRBJ2-1,TRBV12-3/TRBV12-4,.,.,CASSLWSNEQFF,TGTGCCAGCAGTTTATGGTCCAATGAGCAGTTCTTC
TRBJ1-1,TRBV24-1,TRBD1,medium-sized,CASRGTGRDTEAFF,TGTGCCAGCCGAGGGACAGGTCGAGACACTGAAGCTTTCTTT
TRBJ2-1,TRBV30,TRBD2,medium-sized,CAWSVGSGRNNEQFF,TGTGCCTGGAGTGTAGGGAGCGGGAGAAACAATGAGCAGTTCTTC
TRBJ2-7,TRBV20-1,.,many,CSAEKRPEQYF,TGCAGTGCGGAGAAAAGGCCCGAGCAGTACTTC
TRBJ2-1,TRBV27,.,many,CASSPIVGSLYNEQFF,TGTGCCAGCAGCCCGATTGTCGGGAGTCTCTACAATGAGCAGTTCTTC
TRBJ2-1,TRBV7-9,.,.,CASSRAGGPYNEQFF,TGTGCCAGCAGCCGAGCCGGGGGGCCATACAATGAGCAGTTCTTC
TRBJ2-1,TRBV9,.,medium-sized,CASSEQGPTNEQFF,TGTGCCAGCAGCGAACAGGGTCCGACGAATGAGCAGTTCTTC
TRBJ2-2,TRBV7-8,.,medium-sized,CASSVTENTGELFF,TGTGCCAGCAGCGTGACGGAGAACACCGGGGAGCTGTTTTTT
TRBJ2-1,TRBV7-7,TRBD1,medium-sized,CASSLGLDRGLYNEQFF,TGTGCCAGCAGCTTAGGATTGGACAGGGGCCTCTACAATGAGCAGTTCTTC
TRBJ2-5,TRBV20-1,TRBD1,medium-sized,CSASRGQGRFLETQYF,TGCAGTGCTAGCCGGGGACAGGGCCGTTTTCTAGAGACCCAGTACTTC
TRBJ2-1,TRBV9,.,.,CASSVVDWDYNEQFF,TGTGCCAGCAGCGTAGTGGATTGGGACTACAATGAGCAGTTCTTC
TRBJ1-5,TRBV20-1,TRBD1,medium-sized,CSARQGGGYSNQPQHF,TGCAGTGCTAGACAGGGGGGGGGCTATAGCAATCAGCCCCAGCATTTT
TRBJ2-1,TRBV30,TRBD2,medium-sized,CAWSGLAGVEQFF,TGTGCCTGGAGCGGGCTAGCGGGAGTTGAGCAGTTCTTC
TRBJ2-1,TRBV6-2/TRBV6-3,TRBD2,medium-sized,CASSFLPGLAAYNEQFF,TGTGCCAGCAGTTTCCTCCCGGGACTAGCAGCTTACAATGAGCAGTTCTTC
TRBJ2-1,TRBV7-3,TRBD1,medium-sized,CASSSFTGGRNEQFF,TGTGCCAGCAGCTCGTTCACAGGGGGTCGCAATGAGCAGTTCTTC
TRBJ2-3,TRBV6-6,.,few,CASSYPGGTADTQYF,TGTGCCAGCAGTTACCCCGGCGGAACAGCAGATACGCAGTATTTT
TRBJ2-5,TRBV5-5,.,medium-sized,CASSFPGKETQYF,TGTGCCAGCAGCTTTCCGGGGAAAGAGACCCAGTACTTC
TRBJ2-5,TRBV29-1,.,medium-sized,CSVDPQGMETQYF,TGCAGCGTTGATCCCCAGGGTATGGAGACCCAGTACTTC
TRBJ1-5,TRBV12-3/TRBV12-4,TRBD1,medium-sized,CASSTQGMGSNQPQHF,TGTGCCAGCAGTACACAGGGGATGGGTAGCAATCAGCCCCAGCATTTT
TRBJ1-5,TRBV4-2,.,medium-sized,CASSQDTQGDQPQHF,TGTGCCAGCAGCCAAGATACCCAGGGAGATCAGCCCCAGCATTTT
TRBJ2-5,TRBV5-4,TRBD2,medium-sized,CASSHGTSGRKETQYF,TGTGCCAGCAGCCACGGGACTAGCGGGAGGAAAGAGACCCAGTACTTC
TRBJ2-1,TRBV7-2,.,medium-sized,CASSLLVAYNEQFF,TGTGCCAGCAGCTTATTAGTAGCGTACAATGAGCAGTTCTTC
TRBJ1-1,TRBV29-1,TRBD1,many,CSVDFSPGQLEAFF,TGCAGCGTTGATTTTTCTCCGGGACAGCTTGAAGCTTTCTTT
TRBJ2-3,TRBV5-1,.,medium-sized,CASSFGFRESTDTQYF,TGCGCCAGCAGCTTCGGATTCAGGGAGAGCACAGATACGCAGTATTTT
TRBJ2-2,TRBV9,TRBD2,medium-sized,CASSHPSGRLGGELFF,TGTGCCAGCAGCCATCCTAGCGGGAGACTGGGCGGGGAGCTGTTTTTT
TRBJ2-3,TRBV30,TRBD2,medium-sized,CAWSVGLAGTDTQYF,TGTGCCTGGAGTGTAGGGCTAGCGGGCACAGATACGCAGTATTTT
TRBJ2-7,TRBV28,TRBD2,many,CASSSPGEGREQYF,TGTGCCAGCAGTTCCCCCGGGGAGGGTCGCGAGCAGTACTTC
TRBJ2-3,TRBV11-2,.,medium-sized,CASSQPTAAGGTDTQYF,TGTGCCAGCAGCCAGCCCACGGCTGCTGGGGGCACAGATACGCAGTATTTT
TRBJ2-6,TRBV19,.,medium-sized,CASSSGRSGANVLTF,TGTGCCAGTAGTAGCGGACGCTCTGGGGCCAACGTCCTGACTTTC